This T cell receptor beta chain was observed in a study of a mutant IDH1 vaccine in newly diagnosed glioma. Study in general: Patients got their first vaccination 4-6 weeks after radiotherapy alone, or with temozolomide cycles.

The germline CDR1 and CDR2 sequences are MNHEY and SVGAGI. Between the trimmed V and J ends, which lost 0 bases and 3 bases, there was a span of 5 bases. The CDR3 is 13 amino acids. The time point was: week 23, last vaccination. In every dose of vaccine, 300 ug of mutant IDH1 20-mer peptide was given alongside topical imiquimod. Donors had new WHO grade 3 or 4 IDH1-mutant, ATRX-lost astrocytomas. Comments on this clone: The antigen is undetermined.

The method was immunoSEQ multiplex PCR; TCRdb's version includes in-frame clones alone and lacks a portion of them. The profile covers around 55,000 clones, with 80% appearing a single time and 6.2% taken by the ten largest. The rearrangement links TRBV6-5 to TRBJ2-5; D is unresolved. The origin of this receptor is a middle-aged man with glioma. The specimen comprised PBMCs, sampled from a glioma patient whose treatment included an IDH1 peptide vaccine. The CDR3 loop is CASSYSGEETQYF. The DNA of the CDR3 is TGTGCCAGCAGTTACTCAGGCGAAGAGACCCAGTACTTC.